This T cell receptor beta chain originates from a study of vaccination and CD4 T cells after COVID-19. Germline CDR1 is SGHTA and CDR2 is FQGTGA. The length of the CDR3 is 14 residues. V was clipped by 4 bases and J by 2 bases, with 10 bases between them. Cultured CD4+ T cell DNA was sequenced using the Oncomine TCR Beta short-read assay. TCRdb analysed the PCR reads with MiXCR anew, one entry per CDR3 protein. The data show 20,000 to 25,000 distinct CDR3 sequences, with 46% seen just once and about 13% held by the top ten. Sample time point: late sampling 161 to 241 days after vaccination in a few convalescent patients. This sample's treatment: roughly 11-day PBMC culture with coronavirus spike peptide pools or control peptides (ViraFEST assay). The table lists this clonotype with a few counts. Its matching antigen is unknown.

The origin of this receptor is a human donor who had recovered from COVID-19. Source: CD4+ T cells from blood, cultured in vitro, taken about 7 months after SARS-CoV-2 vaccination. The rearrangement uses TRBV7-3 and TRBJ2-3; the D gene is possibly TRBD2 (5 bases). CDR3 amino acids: CASSSSRDTDTQYF. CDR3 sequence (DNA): TGTGCCAGCAGCTCCAGCCGGGACACAGATACGCAGTATTTT.